This T cell receptor beta chain is drawn from a study of blood T cells in healthy people across ages. This clonotype was seen more than once but under ten times. What it recognizes is unknown. Study results and limitations: Correlation between TCR beta diversity and naive T cell percentage was strong.

Through a sample-barcoded 5' primer and a J-beta primer mix, a second PCR was run for about 6 to 11 cycles. TCRdb reanalysed the 5' RACE reads using MiXCR and keeps one entry per CDR3 protein. Counted here are approximately 1,700,000 distinct CDR3 sequences, roughly two fifths occurring once; the ten biggest clones make up 23%. V shed 4 bases, J shed 8 bases, and the junction held 10 bases outside the gene matches. The CDR3 sequence is 15 residues long. In germline, CDR1 is SGHRS, CDR2 YFSETQ. The sample was blood. The rearrangement uses TRBV5-1 and TRBJ2-1; 9 nucleotides line up with TRBD2. The receptor was isolated from a human donor in good health. CDR3 amino acids: CASSRGDSGGDEQFF. The CDR3 bases are TGCGCCAGCAGCCGGGGGGATAGCGGGGGTGATGAGCAGTTCTTC.